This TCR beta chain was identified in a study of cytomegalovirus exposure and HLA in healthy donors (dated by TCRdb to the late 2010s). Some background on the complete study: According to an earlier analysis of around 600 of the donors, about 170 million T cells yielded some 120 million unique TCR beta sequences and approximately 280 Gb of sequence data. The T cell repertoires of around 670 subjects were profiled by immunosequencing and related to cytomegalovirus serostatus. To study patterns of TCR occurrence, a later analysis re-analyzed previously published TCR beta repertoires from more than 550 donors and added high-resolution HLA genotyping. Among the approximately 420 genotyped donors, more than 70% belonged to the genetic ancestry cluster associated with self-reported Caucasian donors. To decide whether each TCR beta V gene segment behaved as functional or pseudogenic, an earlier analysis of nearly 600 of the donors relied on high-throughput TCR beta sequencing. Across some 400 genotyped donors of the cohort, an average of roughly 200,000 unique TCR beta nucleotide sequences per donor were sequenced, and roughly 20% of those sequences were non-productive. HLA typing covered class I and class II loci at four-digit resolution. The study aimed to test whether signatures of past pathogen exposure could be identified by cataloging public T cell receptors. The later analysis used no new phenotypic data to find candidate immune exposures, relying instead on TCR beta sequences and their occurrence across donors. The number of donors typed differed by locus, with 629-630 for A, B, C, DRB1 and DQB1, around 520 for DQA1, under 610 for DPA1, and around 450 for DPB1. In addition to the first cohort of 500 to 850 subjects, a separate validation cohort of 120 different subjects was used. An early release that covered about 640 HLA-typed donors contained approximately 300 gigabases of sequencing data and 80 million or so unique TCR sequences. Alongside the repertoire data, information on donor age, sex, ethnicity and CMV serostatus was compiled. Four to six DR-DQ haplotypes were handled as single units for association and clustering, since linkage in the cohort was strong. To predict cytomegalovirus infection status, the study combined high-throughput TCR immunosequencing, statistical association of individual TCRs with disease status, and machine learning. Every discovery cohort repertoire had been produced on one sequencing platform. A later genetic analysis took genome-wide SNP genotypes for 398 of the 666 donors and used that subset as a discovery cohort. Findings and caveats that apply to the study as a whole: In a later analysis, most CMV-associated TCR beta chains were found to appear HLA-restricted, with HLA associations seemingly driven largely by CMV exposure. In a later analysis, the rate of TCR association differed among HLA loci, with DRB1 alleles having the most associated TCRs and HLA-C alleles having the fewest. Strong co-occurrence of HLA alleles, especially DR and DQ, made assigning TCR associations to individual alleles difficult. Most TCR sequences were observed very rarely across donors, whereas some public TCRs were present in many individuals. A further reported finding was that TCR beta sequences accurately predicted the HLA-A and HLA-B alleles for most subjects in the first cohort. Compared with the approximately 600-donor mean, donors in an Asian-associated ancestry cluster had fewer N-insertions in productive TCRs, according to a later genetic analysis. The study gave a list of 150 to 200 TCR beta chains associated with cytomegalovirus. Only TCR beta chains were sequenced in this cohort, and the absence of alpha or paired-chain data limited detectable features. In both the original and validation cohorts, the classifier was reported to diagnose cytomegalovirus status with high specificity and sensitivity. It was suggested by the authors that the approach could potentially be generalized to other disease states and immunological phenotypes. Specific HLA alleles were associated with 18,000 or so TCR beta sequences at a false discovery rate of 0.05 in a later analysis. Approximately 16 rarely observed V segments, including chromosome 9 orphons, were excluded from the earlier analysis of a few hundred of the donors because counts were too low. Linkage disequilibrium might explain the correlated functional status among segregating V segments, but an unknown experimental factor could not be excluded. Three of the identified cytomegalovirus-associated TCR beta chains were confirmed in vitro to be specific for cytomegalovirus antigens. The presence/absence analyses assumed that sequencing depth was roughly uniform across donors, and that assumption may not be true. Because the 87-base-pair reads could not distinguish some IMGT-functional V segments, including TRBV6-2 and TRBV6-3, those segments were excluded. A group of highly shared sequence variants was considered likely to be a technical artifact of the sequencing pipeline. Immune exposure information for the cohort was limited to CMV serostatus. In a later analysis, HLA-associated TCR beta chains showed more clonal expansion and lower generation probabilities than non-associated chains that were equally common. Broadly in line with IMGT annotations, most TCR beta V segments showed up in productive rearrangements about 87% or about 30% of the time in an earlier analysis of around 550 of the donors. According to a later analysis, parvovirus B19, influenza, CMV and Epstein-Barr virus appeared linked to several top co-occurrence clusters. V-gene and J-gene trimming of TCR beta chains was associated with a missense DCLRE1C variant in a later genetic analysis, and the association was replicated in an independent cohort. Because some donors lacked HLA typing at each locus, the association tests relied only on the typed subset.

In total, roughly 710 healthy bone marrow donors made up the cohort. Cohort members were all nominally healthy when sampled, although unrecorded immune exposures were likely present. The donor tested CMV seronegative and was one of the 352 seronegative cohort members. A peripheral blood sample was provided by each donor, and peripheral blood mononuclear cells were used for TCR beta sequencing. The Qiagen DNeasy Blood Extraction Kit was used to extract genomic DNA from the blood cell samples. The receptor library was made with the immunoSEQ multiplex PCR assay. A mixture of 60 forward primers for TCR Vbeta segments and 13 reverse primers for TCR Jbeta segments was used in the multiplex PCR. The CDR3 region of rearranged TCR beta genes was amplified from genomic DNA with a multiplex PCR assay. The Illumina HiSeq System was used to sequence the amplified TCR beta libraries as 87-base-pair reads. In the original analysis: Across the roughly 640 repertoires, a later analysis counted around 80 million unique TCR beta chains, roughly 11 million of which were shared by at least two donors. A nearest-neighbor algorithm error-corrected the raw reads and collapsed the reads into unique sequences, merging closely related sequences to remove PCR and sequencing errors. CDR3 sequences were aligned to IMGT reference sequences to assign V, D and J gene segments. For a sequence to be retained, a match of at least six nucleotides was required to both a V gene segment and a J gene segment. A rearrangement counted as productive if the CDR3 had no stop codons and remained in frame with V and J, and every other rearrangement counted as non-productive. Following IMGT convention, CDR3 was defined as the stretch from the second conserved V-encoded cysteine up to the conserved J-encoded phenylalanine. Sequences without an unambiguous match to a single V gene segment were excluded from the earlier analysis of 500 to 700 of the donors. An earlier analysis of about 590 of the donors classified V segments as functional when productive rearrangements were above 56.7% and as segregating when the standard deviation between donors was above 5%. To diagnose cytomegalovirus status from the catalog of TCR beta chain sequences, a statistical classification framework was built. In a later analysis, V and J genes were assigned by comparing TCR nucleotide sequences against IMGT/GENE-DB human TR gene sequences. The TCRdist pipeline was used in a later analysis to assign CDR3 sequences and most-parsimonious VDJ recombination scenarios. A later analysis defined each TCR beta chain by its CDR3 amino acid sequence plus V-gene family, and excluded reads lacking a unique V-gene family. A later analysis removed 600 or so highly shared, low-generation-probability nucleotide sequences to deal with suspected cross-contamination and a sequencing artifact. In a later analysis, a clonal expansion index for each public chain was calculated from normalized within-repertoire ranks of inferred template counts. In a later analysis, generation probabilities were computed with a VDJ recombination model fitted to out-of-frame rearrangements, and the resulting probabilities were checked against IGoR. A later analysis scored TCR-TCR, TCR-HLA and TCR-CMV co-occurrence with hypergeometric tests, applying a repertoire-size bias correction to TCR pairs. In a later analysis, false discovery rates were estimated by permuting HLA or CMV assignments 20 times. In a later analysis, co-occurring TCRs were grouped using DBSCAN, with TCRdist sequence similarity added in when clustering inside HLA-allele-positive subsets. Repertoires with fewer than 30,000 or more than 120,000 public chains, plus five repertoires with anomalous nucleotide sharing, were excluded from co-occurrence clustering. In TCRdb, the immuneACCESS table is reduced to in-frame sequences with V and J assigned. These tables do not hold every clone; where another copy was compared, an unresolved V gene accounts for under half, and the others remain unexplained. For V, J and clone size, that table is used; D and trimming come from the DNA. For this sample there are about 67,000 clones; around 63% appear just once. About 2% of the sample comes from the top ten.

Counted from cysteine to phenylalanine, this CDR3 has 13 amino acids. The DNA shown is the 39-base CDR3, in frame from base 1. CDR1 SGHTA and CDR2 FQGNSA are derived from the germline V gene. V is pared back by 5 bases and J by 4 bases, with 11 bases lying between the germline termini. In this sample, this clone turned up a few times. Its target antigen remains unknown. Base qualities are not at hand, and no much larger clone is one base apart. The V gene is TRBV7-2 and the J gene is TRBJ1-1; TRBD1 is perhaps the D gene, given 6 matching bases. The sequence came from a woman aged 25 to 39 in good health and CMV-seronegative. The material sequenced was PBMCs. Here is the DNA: TGTGCCAGCAGCAGCCACAGGGTCACTGAAGCTTTCTTT. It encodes CASSSHRVTEAFF.